This T cell receptor (beta chain) comes out of a study of cytomegalovirus exposure and HLA in healthy donors. Turning to this clone: Its matching antigen is unknown.

Regarding the study as a whole: The CMV antigen specificity of a few CMV-associated chains was confirmed through in vitro analysis.

Trimming removed 0 bases from V and 2 bases from J; junction bases left unmatched: 2. In germline, CDR1 is KGHSH, CDR2 LQKENI. The CDR3 extends over 15 amino acids. PCR was performed using 60 Vbeta and 13 Jbeta primers. The protocol was immunoSEQ multiplex PCR, while the TCRdb copy is restricted to in-frame clones and leaves out a portion. Here the sample spans fewer than 200,000 clones, 80% to 85% being singletons. The TCR sequence derives from a woman aged 25-40 years in good health and CMV-seronegative. V is TRBV18 and J is TRBJ2-7; TRBD1 aligns across 9 bases. Sequencing input: PBMCs. CDR3 DNA sequence: TGTGCCAGCTCACCACCACAGGGGGCCCCCTACGAGCAGTACTTC. Translated: CASSPPQGAPYEQYF.